These 9 T cell receptor beta chains share one sample of origin, sequenced in a study of CD8 T cells in seronegative destructive rheumatoid arthritis. Profiled with immunoSEQ multiplex PCR; TCRdb holds only in-frame clones, not every one. The table has fewer than 5,000 clones, approximately 72% seen once. The sample taken for sequencing was CD8+ T cells from blood. These receptors all stem from a woman in her fifties or sixties with seronegative destructive rheumatoid arthritis.

This clone was seen only once. The V call is TRBV29-1, the J call TRBJ2-7; 9 bases line up with TRBD1. Germline values: CDR1 SQVTM, CDR2 ANQGSEA. Losses at the gene ends were 1 base for V and 3 bases for J; bases not matched to a gene: 7. The CDR3 length is 15 residues. CDR3 in amino acids: CSVEAEDRGNYEQYF. CDR3 sequence (DNA): TGCAGCGTTGAAGCCGAGGACAGGGGAAACTACGAGCAGTACTTC.

The V and J genes are TRBV27 and TRBJ1-5, with 8 bases fitting TRBD1. The DNA end lines up better with TRBJ2-3; the J call may be wrong. The germline CDR1 and CDR2 sequences are MNHEY and SMNVEV (reference sequence). CDR3 length: 19 residues. DNA for the CDR3: TGTGCCAGCAGTTCCCTCTCGGATCTTAGGACAGGGATCAATCAGCCCCAGTATTTT. This sequence encodes CASSSLSDLRTGINQPQYF.

The genes are TRBV6-6 and TRBJ1-1, with 7 bases lining up with TRBD1. After removal of 7 bases from V and 0 bases from J, the junction contained 11 bases not matched to a gene. The V gene's germline CDR1 is MNHNY and CDR2 SVGAGI (reference sequence). The CDR3 covers 16 residues. The CDR3 spells CASTGGPGQMNTEAFF. The CDR3, as DNA: TGTGCCAGCACCGGAGGTCCGGGACAGATGAACACTGAAGCTTTCTTT.

The chain uses TRBV7-3 and TRBJ1-5, with 12 nucleotides matching TRBD1. V lost 10 bases, J lost 6 bases, and 13 bases stayed unmatched. The CDR3 covers 16 residues. Germline CDR1 SGHTA, CDR2 FQGTGA. The CDR3 loop is CAIGRDRGPTGQPQHF. Here the CDR3 DNA reads TGTGCCATCGGCCGGGACAGGGGGCCCACGGGTCAGCCCCAGCATTTT.

CDR3 region: CASSQDSDVNTEAFF. CDR3 DNA: TGCGCCAGCAGCCAAGACAGCGACGTAAACACTGAAGCTTTCTTT. The J gene is TRBJ1-1, the V gene TRBV4-1, with no clear D. In germline, CDR1 is MGHRA, CDR2 YSYEKL. V lost 0 bases to trimming and J lost 2 bases, with 10 bases between them. The CDR3 is 15 residues long.

J is TRBJ2-5 and V is TRBV7-9, with D possibly being TRBD1 (6 bases). The J call may be wrong; the DNA end is better matched by TRBJ2-7. Germline CDR1 reads SEHNR; CDR2 reads FQNEAQ (reference sequence). The CDR3 is 16 residues long. The CDR3 nucleotides are TGTGCCAGCAGCGGGAAGGGACATAAGACGTTCTACGAGCAGTACTTC. The encoded protein is CASSGKGHKTFYEQYF.

The V and J genes are TRBV5-6 and TRBJ1-5; TRBD1 matches 7 bases. The CDR3 runs 16 residues. The trim removed 3 bases at V and 4 bases at J, leaving 10 bases unmatched. Germline CDR1 reads SGHDT; CDR2 reads YYEEEE. CDR3 DNA sequence: TGTGCCAGCAGCTCCGCCCGGGACAGCTGGAATCAGCCCCAGCATTTT. This sequence encodes CASSSARDSWNQPQHF.

The chain carries TRBV5-6 and TRBJ2-3, with D tentatively TRBD1 (6 bases). The length of the CDR3 is 15 residues. The germline CDR1 and CDR2 sequences are SGHDT and YYEEEE. V lost 3 bases and J 7 bases, leaving 18 bases between the germline ends. CDR3 sequence: CASSWTRDTSHTQYF. CDR3 bases: TGTGCCAGCAGCTGGACCCGGGACACCTCTCATACGCAGTATTTT.

V is TRBV9 and J is TRBJ2-5, with 8 bases that match TRBD1. V dropped 3 bases and J dropped 4; count of bases not matched to a gene: 5. This CDR3 comprises 14 residues. Germline loops: CDR1 SGDLS, CDR2 YYNGEE. CDR3 protein: CASSAQGAVETQYF. The CDR3 nucleotides read TGTGCCAGCAGCGCCCAGGGGGCTGTAGAGACCCAGTACTTC.